What follows are 18 T cell receptor beta chains derived from one specimen sequenced in a study of cytomegalovirus exposure and HLA in healthy donors. Both 60 Vbeta primers and 13 Jbeta primers went into the PCR. The data were produced by immunoSEQ multiplex PCR, yet TCRdb's version contains in-frame clones alone and is incomplete. The sample lists 150,000 to 200,000 clones; approximately 77% were seen once. Sequenced material: PBMCs. The receptors shown here come from a man in his forties or fifties in good health and CMV-seropositive.

This clone was counted a few times. The rearrangement joins TRBV7-2 to TRBJ2-5; 12 positions agree with TRBD1. This CDR3 contains 18 residues. The germline V gene has CDR1 SGHTA and CDR2 FQGNSA. The ends lost 10 bases at V and 5 bases at J; junction bases unmatched: 20. CDR3 residues: CANPNPGGTGGGWETQYF. Written as DNA, the CDR3 is TGTGCCAACCCAAACCCCGGGGGGACAGGGGGCGGGTGGGAGACCCAGTACTTC.

The chain carries TRBV4-2 and TRBJ1-1; D gene uncertain. CDR1 and CDR2 from the germline V gene are LGHNA and YNFKEQ. Trimming shortened V by 0 bases and J by 5 bases, and 16 bases separated the two germline ends. This CDR3 contains 16 residues. In DNA form, the CDR3 reads TGTGCCAGCAGCCAAGAGGGTCCTTACAGCCCGACTGAAGCTTTCTTT. It encodes CASSQEGPYSPTEAFF.

The CDR3 spells CASSLETGELFF. The DNA for the CDR3 is TGTGCCAGCAGCTTGGAGACCGGGGAGCTGTTTTTT. V is TRBV7-3 and J is TRBJ2-2; D uncertain. The V end was cut by 3 bases, the J end by 5 bases, with 4 bases between. The CDR3 spans 12 residues. Germline CDR1 and CDR2: SGHTA and FQGTGA.

The CDR3 bases are TGCAGCGTTGTGGACGGGACATACGAGCAGTACTTC. It codes for CSVVDGTYEQYF. V usage is TRBV29-1 and J usage is TRBJ2-5; perhaps TRBD1 as D (6 bases). The DNA matches TRBJ2-7 better at its end, which makes the J call doubtful. This CDR3 spans 12 amino acids. Germline CDR1 SQVTM, CDR2 ANQGSEA.

Comments on this clone: Given the absence of the conserved phenylalanine or tryptophan at the CDR3 end, a read error is likely. The chain uses TRBV7-8 and TRBJ2-7, with TRBD1 matching 7 bases. This CDR3 comprises 15 residues. Trimming removed 1 base from V and 2 bases from J; junction bases left unmatched: 5. CDR1 SGHVS and CDR2 FQNEAQ come from the germline V gene. The CDR3 bases are TGTGCCAGCAGCTTAGGGCAGGGGGTAACCTACGAGCAGTACCTC. Its translation: CASSLGQGVTYEQYL.

The chain carries TRBV9 and TRBJ2-5; 10 bases map to TRBD2. CDR1 and CDR2 from the germline V gene are SGDLS and YYNGEE. The CDR3 extends over 14 amino acids. Losses at the gene ends were 2 bases for V and 6 bases for J; bases not matched to a gene: 4. CDR3 region: CASSVSGREKTQYF. As DNA, the CDR3 is TGTGCCAGCAGCGTGAGCGGGAGGGAGAAGACCCAGTACTTC. Combining the CDR3 with reference TRBV9 and TRBJ2-5 gives the whole variable domain DSGVTQTPKHLITATGQRVTLRCSPRSGDLSVYWYQQSLDQGLQFLIQYYNGEERAKGNILERFSAQQFPDLHSELNLSSLELGDSALYFCASSVSGREKTQYFGPGTRLLVL.

The chain combines TRBV7-9 with TRBJ1-5; a weak D match, TRBD1 (5 bases). The V end lost 1 base, the J end lost 6 bases, and 7 bases lay between the germline ends. Germline CDR1 SEHNR, CDR2 FQNEAQ (reference sequence). The CDR3 loop spans 13 amino acids. For the CDR3, the DNA is TGTGCCAGCAGCTTAGTTCAGGGTCAGCCCCAGCATTTT. Protein product: CASSLVQGQPQHF.

The genes are TRBV5-1 and TRBJ1-1, with D possibly being TRBD1 (5 bases). CDR3 length equals 13 residues. V lost 4 bases, J lost 5 bases, and 12 bases lay in between. In germline, CDR1 is SGHRS, CDR2 YFSETQ. In DNA form, the CDR3 reads TGCGCCAGCAGCCCCTTCCGGGGGACTGAAGCTTTCTTT. Its protein product is CASSPFRGTEAFF.

This rearrangement joins TRBV5-8 to TRBJ2-3, with D possibly TRBD1 on 5 matching bases. The germline V gene encodes CDR1 SGHTS and CDR2 YDEGEE. The CDR3 length is 13 residues. V lost 10 bases and J lost 4, with 16 bases in between. The CDR3 loop is CAPTSRVADTQYF. CDR3 nucleotides: TGTGCCCCCACGTCCAGGGTCGCAGATACGCAGTATTTT.

The V gene is TRBV19, the J gene TRBJ2-1; 8 positions match TRBD2. V was clipped by 9 bases and J by 4 bases; unmatched bases: 11. The CDR3 covers 15 residues. Looked up from germline, CDR1 is LNHDA and CDR2 is SQIVND (reference sequence). CDR3 sequence: CASDMGSGGYNEQFF. As DNA, the CDR3 is TGTGCCAGCGACATGGGGAGCGGGGGTTACAATGAGCAGTTCTTC.

The chain combines TRBV7-9 with TRBJ1-4; 8 nucleotides match TRBD1. CDR3 length: 13 residues. Germline loops: CDR1 SEHNR, CDR2 FQNEAQ (reference sequence). V lost 1 base and J lost 14; bases outside the gene matches: 6. The CDR3 sequence is CASSLEGTGLLFF. CDR3 DNA sequence: TGTGCCAGCAGCTTAGAGGGGACAGGATTGCTGTTTTTT.

This chain links TRBV5-8 with TRBJ2-4, with 10 bases fitting TRBD2. The germline gives CDR1 SGHTS, CDR2 YDEGEE. The CDR3 has 16 amino acids. V trimming: 4 bases; J trimming: 8 bases; junction bases outside the gene matches: 12. CDR3 sequence reads: CASSPGLARRVDIQYF. The CDR3 DNA sequence: TGTGCCAGCAGCCCGGGACTAGCGAGAAGAGTGGACATTCAGTACTTC.

This clone was found once. The chain is built from TRBV5-1 and TRBJ2-4; possibly TRBD1 for D (6 bases). V lost 3 bases and J lost 1, with 11 bases in between. Per germline, CDR1 SGHRS and CDR2 YFSETQ. CDR3 length: 15 residues. CDR3 DNA sequence: TGCGCCAGCAGCTCCTCCAGGGGTGCCAAAAACATTCAGTACTTC. Translation gives CASSSSRGAKNIQYF.

The genes are TRBV11-3 and TRBJ2-1; 7 bases line up with TRBD2. The CDR3 extends over 15 amino acids. Germline trimming cut 1 base from V and 3 bases from J; bases unmatched to any gene: 3. From germline, CDR1 is SGHNT and CDR2 YENEEA. The CDR3 nucleotides read TGTGCCAGCAGCTTAGGGCGGGAGAACTACAATGAGCAGTTCTTC. Its protein product is CASSLGRENYNEQFF.

The chain employs TRBV5-1 and TRBJ2-3; TRBD2 might be the D (6 bases). Germline-derived CDR1 and CDR2 are SGHRS and YFSETQ. The CDR3 has 18 residues. V was shortened by 0 bases and J by 0 bases, with 17 bases between the two germline ends. The CDR3 bases are TGCGCCAGCAGCTTGGTTAGTACTAGCAGACGTAGCACAGATACGCAGTATTTT. Its translation is CASSLVSTSRRSTDTQYF.

The chain combines TRBV10-1 with TRBJ2-3, with D uncertain. V gave up 3 bases and J gave up 4 bases, with 11 bases separating them. Germline CDR1 and CDR2: WNHNN and SYGVQD (reference sequence). This CDR3 is built from 14 residues. This chain's CDR3 is CASSESSLADTQYF. CDR3 in DNA: TGCGCCAGCAGTGAATCGTCACTGGCAGATACGCAGTATTTT.

The chain joins TRBV5-4 to TRBJ2-1; 7 nucleotides line up with TRBD2. This CDR3 spans 14 amino acids. The ends lost 3 bases at V and 8 bases at J; junction bases unmatched: 8. Germline V CDR1 and CDR2: SGHNT, YYREEE (reference sequence). CDR3 sequence reads: CASSWTRNQDEQFF. CDR3 bases: TGTGCCAGCAGCTGGACTAGAAATCAGGATGAGCAGTTCTTC.

The chain combines TRBV9 with TRBJ1-1, with no clear D. Trimming shortened V by 3 bases and J by 0 bases, and 6 bases separated the two germline ends. The length of the CDR3 is 13 residues. In germline, CDR1 is SGDLS, CDR2 YYNGEE. This chain's CDR3 is CASSGVMNTEAFF. The CDR3, as DNA: TGTGCCAGCAGCGGAGTCATGAACACTGAAGCTTTCTTT.